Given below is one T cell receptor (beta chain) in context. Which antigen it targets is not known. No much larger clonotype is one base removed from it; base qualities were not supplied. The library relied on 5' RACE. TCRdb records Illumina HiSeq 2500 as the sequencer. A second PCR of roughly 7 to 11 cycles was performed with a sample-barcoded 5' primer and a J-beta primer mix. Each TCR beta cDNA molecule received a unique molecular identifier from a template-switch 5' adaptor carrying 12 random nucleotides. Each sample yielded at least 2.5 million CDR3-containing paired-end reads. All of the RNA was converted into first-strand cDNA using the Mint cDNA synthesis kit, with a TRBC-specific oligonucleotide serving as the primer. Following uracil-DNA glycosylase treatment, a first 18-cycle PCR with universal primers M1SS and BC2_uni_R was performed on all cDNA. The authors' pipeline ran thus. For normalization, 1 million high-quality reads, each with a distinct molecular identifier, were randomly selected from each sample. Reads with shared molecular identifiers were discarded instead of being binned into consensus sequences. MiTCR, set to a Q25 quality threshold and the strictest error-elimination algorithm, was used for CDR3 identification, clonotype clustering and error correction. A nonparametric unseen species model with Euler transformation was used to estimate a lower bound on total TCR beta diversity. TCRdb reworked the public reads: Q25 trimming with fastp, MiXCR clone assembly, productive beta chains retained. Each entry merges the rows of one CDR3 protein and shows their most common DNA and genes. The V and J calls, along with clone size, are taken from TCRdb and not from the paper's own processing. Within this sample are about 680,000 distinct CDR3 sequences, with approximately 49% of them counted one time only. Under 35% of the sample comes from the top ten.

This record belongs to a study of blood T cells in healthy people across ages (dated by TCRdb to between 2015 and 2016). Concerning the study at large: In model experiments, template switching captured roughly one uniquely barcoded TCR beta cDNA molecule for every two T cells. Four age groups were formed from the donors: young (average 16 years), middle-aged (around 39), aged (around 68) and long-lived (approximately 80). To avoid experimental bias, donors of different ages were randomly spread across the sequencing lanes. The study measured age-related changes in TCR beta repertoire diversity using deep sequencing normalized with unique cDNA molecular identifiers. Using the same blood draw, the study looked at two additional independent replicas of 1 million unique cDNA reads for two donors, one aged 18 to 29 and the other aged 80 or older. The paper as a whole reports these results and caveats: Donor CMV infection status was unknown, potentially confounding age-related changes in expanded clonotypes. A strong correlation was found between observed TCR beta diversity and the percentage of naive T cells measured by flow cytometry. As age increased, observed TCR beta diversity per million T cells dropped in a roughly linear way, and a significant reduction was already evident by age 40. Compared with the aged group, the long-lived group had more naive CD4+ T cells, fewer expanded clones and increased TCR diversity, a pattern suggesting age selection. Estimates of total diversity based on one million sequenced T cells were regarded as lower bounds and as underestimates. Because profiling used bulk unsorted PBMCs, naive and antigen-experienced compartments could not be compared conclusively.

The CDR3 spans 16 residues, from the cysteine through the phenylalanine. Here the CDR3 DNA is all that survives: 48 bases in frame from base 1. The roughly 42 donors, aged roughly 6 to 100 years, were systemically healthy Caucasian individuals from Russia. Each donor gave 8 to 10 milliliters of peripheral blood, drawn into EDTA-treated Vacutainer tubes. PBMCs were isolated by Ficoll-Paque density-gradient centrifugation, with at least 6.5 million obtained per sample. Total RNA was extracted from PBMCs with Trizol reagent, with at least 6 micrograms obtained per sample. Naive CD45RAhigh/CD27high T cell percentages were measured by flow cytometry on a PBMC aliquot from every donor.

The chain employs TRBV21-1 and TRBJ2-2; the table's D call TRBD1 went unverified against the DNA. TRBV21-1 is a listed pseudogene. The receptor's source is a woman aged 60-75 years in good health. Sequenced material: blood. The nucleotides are TGTGCCCTCAGGCCCGTACAGGGGAGGAACACCGGGGAGCTGTTTTTT. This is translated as CALRPVQGRNTGELFF.